The 9 T cell receptor beta chains presented below share a single source sample, sequenced in a study of blood T cell repertoires in COVID-19. Method: immunoSEQ multiplex PCR; TCRdb's copy keeps in-frame clones and lacks some. The table shows more than 300,000 clones, with about nine tenths occurring only once. The sample consisted of peripheral blood. The receptors here all came from a woman aged 25 to 39 with COVID-19, enrolled during active disease.

This clone showed up just a few times. This chain links TRBV4-1 with TRBJ1-1; D remains unclear. Germline CDR1 MGHRA, CDR2 YSYEKL. There are 14 residues in the CDR3. Trimming pared 1 base from V and 4 bases from J, leaving 10 bases between. CDR3 nucleotide sequence: TGCGCCAGCAGCCAAGCGAGGAGGCCCACTGAAGCTTTCTTT. Protein sequence: CASSQARRPTEAFF.

The V gene is TRBV19, the J gene TRBJ1-5; tentatively, D is TRBD1 (5 bases). V was shortened by 4 bases and J by 3 bases, with 16 bases between the two germline ends. Germline values: CDR1 LNHDA, CDR2 SQIVND (reference sequence). The CDR3 length is 16 residues. CDR3 region: CASSRGTGGFNQPQHF. The CDR3, as DNA: TGTGCCAGTAGTAGGGGGACGGGGGGATTCAATCAGCCCCAGCATTTT.

DNA for the CDR3: TGTGCCAGCAGCCAAGAGACAGGGGGCGGGGATAATTCACCCCTCCACTTT. This encodes CASSQETGGGDNSPLHF. The chain links TRBV4-2 to TRBJ1-6; TRBD1 matches at 10 bases. With V trimmed by 0 bases and J by 5 bases, 4 bases remained unmatched. This CDR3 spans 17 amino acids. Per germline, CDR1 LGHNA and CDR2 YNFKEQ.

CDR3 residues: CASSDGSWSQPQHF. In nucleotides, the CDR3 is TGTGCCAGCAGTGACGGGAGCTGGAGTCAGCCCCAGCATTTT. V and J are TRBV6-1 and TRBJ1-5, with D unresolved. The CDR3 sequence is 14 residues long. Germline V gene data show CDR1 as MNHNS and CDR2 as SASEGT. V lost 3 bases to trimming and J lost 6 bases, with 12 bases between them.

V gene TRBV9 combines with J gene TRBJ1-2, with TRBD1 identical over 10 bases. Germline V gene lookup returns CDR1 SGDLS and CDR2 YYNGEE. The CDR3 is 16 residues long. Trimming at V came to 3 bases and at J to 1 base, leaving 6 bases not matched to a gene. CDR3 in amino acids: CASSAARDRGNYGYTF. In DNA, the CDR3 is TGTGCCAGCAGCGCAGCCCGGGACAGGGGTAACTATGGCTACACCTTC.

The J gene is TRBJ1-1, the V gene TRBV12-3 or TRBV12-4; 8 positions match TRBD1. Unmatched junction bases numbered 3, after V lost 3 bases and J lost 6 bases. This CDR3 is 13 amino acids long. The DNA for the CDR3 is TGTGCCAGCAGTTTGACAGGGGTAGCTGAAGCTTTCTTT. The encoded protein is CASSLTGVAEAFF.

This rearrangement joins TRBV10-3 to TRBJ2-6, with a tentative D call TRBD1 (7 bases). Germline V gene data show CDR1 as ENHRY and CDR2 as SYGVKD. Between the trimmed V and J ends, which lost 0 bases and 1 base, there was a span of 16 bases. The CDR3 covers 19 residues. The CDR3 loop reads CAISESNPGGSSGANVLTF. CDR3 sequence (DNA): TGTGCCATCAGTGAGTCGAACCCAGGGGGGTCGTCTGGGGCCAACGTCCTGACTTTC.

The rearrangement links TRBV6-1 to TRBJ1-2, with D maybe TRBD1 (5 bases). The CDR3 is 15 amino acids. The V end lost 3 bases, the J end lost 3 bases, and 14 bases lay between the germline ends. In germline, CDR1 is MNHNS, CDR2 SASEGT. Here the CDR3 DNA reads TGTGCCAGCAGTGATGGACCCCGGGGGGACTATGGCTACACCTTC. Encoded protein: CASSDGPRGDYGYTF.

This rearrangement joins TRBV3-1 (or the pseudogene TRBV3-2) to TRBJ2-3, with D possibly matching TRBD2 (7 bases). The germline V and J ends were trimmed by 3 bases and 1 base, with 20 bases remaining between them. CDR3 length equals 18 residues. Germline CDR1 reads LGHDT; CDR2 reads YNNKEL (reference sequence). CDR3 DNA sequence: TGTGCCAGCAGCCAGGGGTCTTGGGGGGGCCCTCGCACAGATACGCAGTATTTT. This sequence encodes CASSQGSWGGPRTDTQYF.